The source of this TCR beta chain is a study of shared clonotypes between healthy human individuals. Study-wide context: A donor's plate count was three for CD4 naive and three for CD4 memory; CD8 naive had two and CD8 memory one.

This CDR3 has 17 amino acids. Trimming cost V 2 bases and J 1 base; bases outside gene matches: 5. Germline V gene lookup returns CDR1 MGHDK and CDR2 SYGVNS. Nashville, Tennessee was home to all donors, each a Caucasian adult. Splitting of CD4+ cells produced CD45RA+ naive and CD45RA-negative memory subsets. The repertoire was sequenced with immunoSEQ multiplex PCR; TCRdb's copy has only in-frame clones and lacks some. The table has around 600,000 clones, approximately 97% seen once; the top ten hold 0.045% to 0.06%. V is TRBV25-1 and J is TRBJ1-1; TRBD1 agrees at 12 bases. Sequenced: naive CD4+ T cells sorted from blood. Subset in this sample: CD45RA+ positively selected. The sequence derives from a young woman in good health. The CDR3 DNA reads as TGTGCCAGCAGTGAACCCGGGACAGGGGGCGCGAACACTGAAGCTTTCTTT. Amino acid sequence: CASSEPGTGGANTEAFF. Combining the CDR3 with reference TRBV25-1 and TRBJ1-1 gives the whole variable domain EADIYQTPRYLVIGTGKKITLECSQTMGHDKMYWYQQDPGMELHLIHYSYGVNSTEKGDLSSESTVSRIRTEHFPLTLESARPSHTSQYLCASSEPGTGGANTEAFFGQGTRLTVV.